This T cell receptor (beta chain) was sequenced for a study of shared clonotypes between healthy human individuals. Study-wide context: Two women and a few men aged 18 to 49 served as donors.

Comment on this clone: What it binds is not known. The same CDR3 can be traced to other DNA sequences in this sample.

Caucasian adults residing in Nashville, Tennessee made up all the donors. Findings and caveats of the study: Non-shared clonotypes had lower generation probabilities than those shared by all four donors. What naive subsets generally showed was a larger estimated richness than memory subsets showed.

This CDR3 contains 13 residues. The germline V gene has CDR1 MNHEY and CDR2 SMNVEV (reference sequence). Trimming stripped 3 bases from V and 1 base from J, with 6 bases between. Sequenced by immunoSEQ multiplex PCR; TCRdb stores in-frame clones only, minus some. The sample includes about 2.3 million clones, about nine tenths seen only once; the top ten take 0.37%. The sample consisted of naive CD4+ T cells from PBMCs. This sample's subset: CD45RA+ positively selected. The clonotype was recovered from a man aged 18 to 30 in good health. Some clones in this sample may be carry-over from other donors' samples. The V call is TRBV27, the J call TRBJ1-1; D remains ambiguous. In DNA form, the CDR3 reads TGTGCCAGCAGTTTGTTACAGAACACTGAAGCTTTCTTT. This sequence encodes CASSLLQNTEAFF.